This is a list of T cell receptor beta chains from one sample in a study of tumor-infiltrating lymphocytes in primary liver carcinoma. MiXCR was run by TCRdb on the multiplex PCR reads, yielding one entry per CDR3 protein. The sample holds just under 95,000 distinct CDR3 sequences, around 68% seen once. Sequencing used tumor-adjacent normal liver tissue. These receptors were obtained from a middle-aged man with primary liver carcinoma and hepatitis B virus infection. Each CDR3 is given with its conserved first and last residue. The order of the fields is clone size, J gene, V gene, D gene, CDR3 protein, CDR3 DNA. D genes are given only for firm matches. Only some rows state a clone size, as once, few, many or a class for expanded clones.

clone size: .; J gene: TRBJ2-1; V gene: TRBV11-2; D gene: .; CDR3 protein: CSSSAAGNRNEQFF; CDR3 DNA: TGTTCCAGCAGCGCGGCGGGAAATCGCAATGAGCAGTTCTTC
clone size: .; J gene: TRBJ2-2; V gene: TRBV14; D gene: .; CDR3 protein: CASSQDSSMVANTGELFF; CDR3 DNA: TGTGCCAGCAGCCAAGATTCAAGCATGGTAGCTAACACCGGGGAGCTGTTTTTT
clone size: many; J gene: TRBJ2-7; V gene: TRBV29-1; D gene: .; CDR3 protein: CSGIFTYEQYF; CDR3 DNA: TGCAGTGGCATCTTCACCTACGAGCAGTACTTC
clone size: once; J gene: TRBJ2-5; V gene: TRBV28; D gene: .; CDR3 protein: CASSLYAEGLTQETQYF; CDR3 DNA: TGTGCCAGCAGTTTATACGCAGAGGGACTGACCCAAGAGACCCAGTACTTC
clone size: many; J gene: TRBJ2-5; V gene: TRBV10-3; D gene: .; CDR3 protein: CAISELSPGTQYF; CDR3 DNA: TGTGCCATCAGTGAACTCTCTCCCGGGACCCAGTACTTC
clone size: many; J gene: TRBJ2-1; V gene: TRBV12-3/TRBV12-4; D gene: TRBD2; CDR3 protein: CASSLWGSGREDEQFF; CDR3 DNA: TGTGCCAGCAGTTTATGGGGTAGCGGGAGGGAGGATGAGCAGTTCTTC
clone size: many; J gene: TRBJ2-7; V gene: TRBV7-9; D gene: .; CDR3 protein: CASSSRVGEQYF; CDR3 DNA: TGTGCCAGCAGCTCCAGGGTGGGCGAGCAGTACTTC
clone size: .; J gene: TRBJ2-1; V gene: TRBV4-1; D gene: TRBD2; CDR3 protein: CVSSTTPGLGLGEQSF; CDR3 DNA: TGCGTCAGCAGCACAACCCCGGGACTAGGGTTGGGGGAGCAGTCCTTC
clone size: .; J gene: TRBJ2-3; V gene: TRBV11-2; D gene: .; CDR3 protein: CVSILGGGDTQYF; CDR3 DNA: TGTGTCAGCATCTTAGGGGGGGGAGATACGCAATATTTT
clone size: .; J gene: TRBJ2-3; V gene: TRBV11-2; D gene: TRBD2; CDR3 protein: CASRPTSGGSTDRQYF; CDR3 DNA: TGTGCCAGCAGGCCCACCAGCGGGGGGAGCACAGATAGGCAGTATTTT
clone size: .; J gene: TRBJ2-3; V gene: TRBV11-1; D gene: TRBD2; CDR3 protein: CARSLGTSMQTDTQYF; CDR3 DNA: TGTGCCAGGAGCCTCGGGACTAGCATGCAAACAGATACGCAGTATTTT
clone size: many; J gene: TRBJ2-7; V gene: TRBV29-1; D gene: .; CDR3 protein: CSVELRDPGEQYF; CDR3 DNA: TGCAGCGTTGAGCTCCGGGACCCAGGCGAGCAGTACTTC
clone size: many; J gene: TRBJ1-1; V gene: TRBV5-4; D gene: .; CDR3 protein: CASSPQGVNTEAFF; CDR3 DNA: TGTGCCAGCAGCCCTCAGGGAGTGAACACTGAAGCTTTCTTT
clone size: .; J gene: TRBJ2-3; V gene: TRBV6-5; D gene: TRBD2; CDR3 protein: CASRVLAGVTETQYF; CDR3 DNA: TGTGCTAGCAGGGTACTAGCGGGAGTCACAGAAACGCAGTATTTT
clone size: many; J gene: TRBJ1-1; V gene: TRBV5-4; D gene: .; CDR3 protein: CASTWSGNTEAFF; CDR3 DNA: TGTGCCAGCACCTGGTCGGGGAACACTGAAGCTTTCTTT
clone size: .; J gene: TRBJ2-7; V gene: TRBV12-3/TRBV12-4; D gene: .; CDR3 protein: CAISALAYEQYF; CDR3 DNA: TGTGCTATCAGTGCACTGGCCTACGAGCAGTACTTC